The 28 T cell receptor beta chains in this list originate from one sample, sequenced in a study of T cells after yellow fever vaccination. TCRdb passed the 5' RACE reads through MiXCR, listing each CDR3 protein once. The table has some 600,000 distinct CDR3 sequences, roughly an eighth seen once. The sample in question was PBMCs, obtained on the day of the yellow fever booster vaccination. These receptors were collected from a man aged 25-45 years who received the YFV17D yellow fever vaccine.

This rearrangement joins TRBV5-1 to TRBJ2-7; a weak D match, TRBD2 (5 bases). From germline, CDR1 is SGHRS and CDR2 YFSETQ. The V end lost 6 bases, the J end lost 3 bases, and 10 bases lay between the germline ends. CDR3 length: 12 amino acids. In nucleotides, the CDR3 is TGCGCCAGCAACCGGGGAGACTACGAGCAGTACTTC. This codes for CASNRGDYEQYF. Complete variable domain (other parts from reference TRBV5-1 and TRBJ2-7): KAGVTQTPRYLIKTRGQQVTLSCSPISGHRSVSWYQQTPGQGLQFLFEYFSETQRNKGNFPGRFSGRQFSNSRSEMNVSTLELGDSALYLCASNRGDYEQYFGPGTRLTVT.

This clonotype has just a few counts. The chain combines TRBV6-2 or TRBV6-3 with TRBJ2-7, with a possible D match to TRBD2 (6 bases). Trimming pared 6 bases from V and 3 bases from J, leaving 15 bases between. Germline V lookup: CDR1 MNHEY, CDR2 SVGEGT. CDR3 length equals 14 residues. For the CDR3, the DNA is TGTGCCAGCAGACCCGGGGGTCTAGTCTACGAGCAGTACTTC. Its translation is CASRPGGLVYEQYF.

V gene TRBV20-1 combines with J gene TRBJ2-5; no clear D. CDR3 size: 14 residues. Germline CDR1 DFQATT, CDR2 SNEGSKA (reference sequence). Trimming took off 1 base at V and 0 bases at J, with 9 bases between the two ends. The CDR3 DNA reads as TGCAGTGCTAGAGTTGGTAAACACCAAGAGACCCAGTACTTC. Translation: CSARVGKHQETQYF.

V is TRBV7-2 and J is TRBJ1-5, with unresolved D. Germline V lookup: CDR1 SGHTA, CDR2 FQGNSA. Between the trimmed V and J ends, which lost 4 bases and 5 bases, there was a span of 12 bases. The CDR3 totals 14 residues. CDR3 coding DNA: TGTGCCAGCAGCTCGCGTAGAGGGCATCAGCCCCAGCATTTT. This codes for CASSSRRGHQPQHF.

The CDR3 here is CSAHGGDYQPQHF. CDR3 bases: TGCAGTGCCCACGGCGGGGACTATCAGCCCCAGCATTTT. The chain joins TRBV20-1 to TRBJ1-5; perhaps TRBD1 as D (5 bases). The CDR3 runs 13 residues. Trimming removed 6 bases at V and 5 bases at J, with 14 bases between. CDR1 is DFQATT, CDR2 SNEGSKA, per germline (reference sequence).

This clonotype has only a few counts. The chain recombines TRBV7-8 with TRBJ2-7; 9 bases are shared with TRBD1. The CDR3 spans 13 residues. Trimming at V came to 9 bases and at J to 7 bases, leaving 10 bases not matched to a gene. Germline V gene sequence: CDR1 SGHVS, CDR2 FQNEAQ. In DNA form, the CDR3 reads TGTGCCAGACGGACAGGGGAGGCAGAAGAGCAGTACTTC. This translates into CARRTGEAEEQYF.

The chain employs TRBV28 and TRBJ2-3; 7 bases align to TRBD2. The CDR3 contains 16 residues. The V and J ends lost 7 bases and 1 base, in that order; junction bases with no gene match: 11. From germline, CDR1 is MDHEN and CDR2 SYDVKM. This CDR3 reads CASKLRGRARTDTQYF. The DNA for the CDR3 is TGTGCCAGCAAATTACGGGGGAGGGCCCGCACAGATACGCAGTATTTT.

Only a few counts were recorded for this clonotype. The rearrangement uses TRBV12-3 or TRBV12-4 and TRBJ1-4; D unclear. The length of the CDR3 is 20 residues. V lost 0 bases, J lost 0 bases, and 20 bases lay in between. CDR3 in DNA: TGTGCCAGCAGTTTAGCATGGGCGGGAAACGAGGAGTCAACTAATGAAAAACTGTTTTTT. Translating gives CASSLAWAGNEESTNEKLFF.

This clonotype was seen a handful of times. This chain links TRBV4-3 with TRBJ1-4, with a tentative D call TRBD1 (6 bases). V dropped 2 bases and J dropped 6 bases, with 13 bases sitting between them. The CDR3 extends over 15 amino acids. From germline, CDR1 is LGHNA and CDR2 YSLEER. The CDR3 coding sequence is TGCGCCAGCAGCCAAAGGGGGGCGCTGGATGAAAAACTGTTTTTT. This encodes CASSQRGALDEKLFF.

This clonotype was seen a handful of times. The J gene is TRBJ2-1, the V gene TRBV7-9; 9 nucleotides align to TRBD2. V trimming: 11 bases; J trimming: 3 bases; junction bases outside the gene matches: 8. This CDR3 is 14 amino acids long. Germline loops: CDR1 SEHNR, CDR2 FQNEAQ (reference sequence). The CDR3 sequence: CAGEREAGYNEQFF. The CDR3 DNA sequence: TGTGCCGGAGAGCGGGAGGCAGGCTACAATGAGCAGTTCTTC.

There are a few counts of this clonotype. The gene calls are TRBV6-5 and TRBJ1-6; D possibly corresponds to TRBD1 (5 bases). Per germline, CDR1 MNHEY and CDR2 SVGAGI. The CDR3 runs 15 residues. The germline V and J ends were trimmed by 2 bases and 9 bases, with 14 bases remaining between them. The CDR3 sequence: CASSYAGGVGSPLHF. For the CDR3, the DNA is TGTGCCAGCAGTTACGCGGGGGGAGTCGGTTCACCCCTCCACTTT.

This clonotype was counted a few times. The chain carries TRBV20-1 and TRBJ1-2; maybe TRBD1 (6 bases). Germline CDR1 reads DFQATT; CDR2 reads SNEGSKA (reference sequence). The CDR3 totals 13 residues. V was trimmed by 5 bases and J by 9 bases, leaving 19 bases between them. The CDR3 DNA is TGCAGTGCTGTAAAGTCGGGACAAGAACGCTACACCTTC. This translates into CSAVKSGQERYTF.

The genes are TRBV19 and TRBJ2-5, with TRBD1 identical over 10 bases. Germline values: CDR1 LNHDA, CDR2 SQIVND (reference sequence). Trimming removed 5 bases from V and 0 bases from J; junction bases left unmatched: 9. This CDR3 is 17 amino acids long. CDR3 sequence reads: CASSLLPGTGDQETQYF. DNA of the CDR3: TGTGCCAGTAGTCTCCTTCCCGGGACAGGGGACCAAGAGACCCAGTACTTC.

In its sample, this clonotype was seen once. The chain carries TRBV3-1 and TRBJ2-1; no definite D call. The ends were cut back, 1 base at V and 6 bases at J, with 10 bases in the middle. This CDR3 region has 14 residues. The germline CDR1 and CDR2 sequences are LGHDT and YNNKEL (reference sequence). CDR3 protein: CASSQGGWINEQFF. In DNA, the CDR3 is TGTGCCAGCAGCCAAGGGGGATGGATCAATGAGCAGTTCTTC.

V is TRBV7-2 and J is TRBJ2-7, with TRBD2 as a possible D gene (6 bases). V was clipped by 0 bases and J by 2 bases, with 14 bases between them. The CDR3 length is 16 residues. Germline CDR1 and CDR2: SGHTA and FQGNSA. CDR3 in DNA: TGTGCCAGCAGCTTAGCGGCGGGAAGAGGGCCCTACGAGCAGTACTTC. This codes for CASSLAAGRGPYEQYF. Complete variable domain (other parts from reference TRBV7-2 and TRBJ2-7): GAGVSQSPSNKVTEKGKDVELRCDPISGHTALYWYRQSLGQGLEFLIYFQGNSAPDKSGLPSDRFSAERTGGSVSTLTIQRTQQEDSAVYLCASSLAAGRGPYEQYFGPGTRLTVT.

This clonotype came up a few times. The V gene is TRBV18, the J gene TRBJ1-1, with a weak D call TRBD1 (5 bases). This CDR3 has 13 amino acids. The V end lost 2 bases, the J end lost 4 bases, and 8 bases lay between the germline ends. Germline-derived CDR1 and CDR2 are KGHSH and LQKENI. Here the CDR3 DNA reads TGTGCCAGCTCACCAGCAAGGGGCACTGAAGCTTTCTTT. This sequence encodes CASSPARGTEAFF.

In this sample, this clonotype turned up a few times. The chain couples TRBV3-1 to TRBJ2-7, with D perhaps matching TRBD2 (6 bases). Per germline, CDR1 LGHDT and CDR2 YNNKEL (reference sequence). Trimming shortened V by 1 base and J by 0 bases, and 13 bases separated the two germline ends. This CDR3 spans 16 amino acids. CDR3 in amino acids: CASSQAYAGLSYEQYF. The CDR3 nucleotides are TGTGCCAGCAGCCAAGCCTATGCGGGACTCTCCTACGAGCAGTACTTC.

V gene TRBV4-3 combines with J gene TRBJ2-3; the D gene is possibly TRBD1 (5 bases). Looked up from germline, CDR1 is LGHNA and CDR2 is YSLEER. V was pared by 6 bases and J by 5 bases, with 15 bases between. The length of the CDR3 is 14 residues. CDR3 DNA: TGCGCCAGCAGTAGCAACCTAAGGGGAGATACGCAGTATTTT. Amino acid sequence: CASSSNLRGDTQYF.

This clonotype was recorded many times. The rearrangement joins TRBV20-1 to TRBJ2-7, with 10 bases that match TRBD1. This CDR3 is 14 amino acids long. The ends lost 3 bases at V and 5 bases at J; junction bases unmatched: 7. Looked up from germline, CDR1 is DFQATT and CDR2 is SNEGSKA (reference sequence). The CDR3 loop reads CSASATGGFNEQYF. Here the CDR3 DNA reads TGCAGTGCTAGCGCGACAGGGGGCTTTAACGAGCAGTACTTC.

In its sample, this clonotype was seen many times. The chain combines TRBV11-2 with TRBJ2-5; 12 positions match TRBD2. This CDR3 is 18 amino acids long. The trim removed 1 base at V and 4 bases at J, leaving 10 bases unmatched. Germline values: CDR1 SGHAT, CDR2 FQNNGV. The DNA of the CDR3 is TGTGCCAGCAGCTTAGTGGCTAGCGGGAGGGTGGGTATAGAGACCCAGTACTTC. Translated: CASSLVASGRVGIETQYF.

The chain recombines TRBV7-2 with TRBJ2-7; TRBD2 matches 9 bases. Germline CDR1 and CDR2: SGHTA and FQGNSA. V gave up 0 bases and J gave up 5 bases; unmatched junction bases: 8. The CDR3 loop spans 16 amino acids. In DNA form, the CDR3 reads TGTGCCAGCAGCTTAGCGCGTAGCGGGAGAGCGCACGAGCAGTACTTC. Amino acids: CASSLARSGRAHEQYF. The full variable domain, in which reference TRBV7-2 and TRBJ2-7 provide the parts outside the CDR3, is GAGVSQSPSNKVTEKGKDVELRCDPISGHTALYWYRQSLGQGLEFLIYFQGNSAPDKSGLPSDRFSAERTGGSVSTLTIQRTQQEDSAVYLCASSLARSGRAHEQYFGPGTRLTVT.

The chain couples TRBV5-6 to TRBJ1-2, with D unclear. Trimming cost V 4 bases and J 4 bases, with 11 bases left between them. Germline CDR1 is SGHDT and CDR2 is YYEEEE. The CDR3 has 13 residues. CDR3 coding DNA: TGTGCCAGCAGCCCCCACAGATCCTATGGCTACACCTTC. Its protein is CASSPHRSYGYTF.

The rearrangement uses TRBV20-1 and TRBJ2-1; TRBD2 might be the D (6 bases). This CDR3 spans 14 amino acids. The V and J ends lost 5 bases and 2 bases respectively, with 13 bases between them. The germline V gene encodes CDR1 DFQATT and CDR2 SNEGSKA (reference sequence). The CDR3 loop reads CSARSGGAYNEQFF. The CDR3 DNA follows: TGCAGTGCTCGCTCTGGAGGGGCCTACAATGAGCAGTTCTTC.

J is TRBJ2-1 and V is TRBV7-9; 7 nucleotides line up with TRBD2. The J segment lost 8 bases and the V segment lost 0 bases, leaving 4 bases of the junction unmatched. This CDR3 has 14 residues. CDR1 SEHNR and CDR2 FQNEAQ come from the germline V gene (reference sequence). Here the CDR3 DNA reads TGTGCCAGCAGCTTAGCGGGAGGGAGGGATGAGCAGTTCTTC. Amino acid sequence: CASSLAGGRDEQFF.

J is TRBJ2-1 and V is TRBV20-1; 9 bases align to TRBD2. Germline values: CDR1 DFQATT, CDR2 SNEGSKA (reference sequence). After removal of 5 bases from V and 5 bases from J, the junction contained 7 bases not matched to a gene. The CDR3 has 14 residues. CDR3 loop: CSARRLAADNEQFF. CDR3 DNA: TGCAGTGCTCGACGACTAGCGGCAGACAATGAGCAGTTCTTC.

This clonotype was detected only a few times. The V gene is TRBV7-8, the J gene TRBJ2-3; 8 nucleotides line up with TRBD1. This CDR3 region has 16 residues. CDR1 SGHVS and CDR2 FQNEAQ come from the germline V gene. V was pared by 10 bases and J by 5 bases, with 17 bases of the junction left unmatched. For the CDR3, the DNA is TGTGCCATCTCTAATAGGGTCAGGGGGCCTGTAGATACGCAGTATTTT. It yields the protein CAISNRVRGPVDTQYF. The entire variable domain, with the rest obtained from reference TRBV7-8 and TRBJ2-3, is as follows: GAGVSQSPRYKVAKRGQDVALRCDPISGHVSLFWYQQALGQGPEFLTYFQNEAQLDKSGLPSDRFFAERPEGSVSTLKIQRTQQEDSAVYLCAISNRVRGPVDTQYFGPGTRLTVL.

A few counts support this clonotype. V usage is TRBV14 and J usage is TRBJ1-5; D is possibly TRBD1 (5 bases). Trimming removed 6 bases from V and 9 bases from J, with 15 bases in between. Germline V lookup: CDR1 SGHDN, CDR2 FVKESK. This CDR3 is 13 amino acids long. The CDR3, as DNA: TGTGCCAGCAGTTCCCAGGGTGGTGGGCCCCAGCATTTT. Its translation: CASSSQGGGPQHF.

The V gene is TRBV6-5, the J gene TRBJ2-1; D perhaps matches TRBD2 (8 bases). Germline lookup yields CDR1 MNHEY and CDR2 SVGAGI. The V end lost 2 bases, the J end lost 4 bases, and 12 bases lay between the germline ends. This CDR3 spans 15 amino acids. The CDR3 region is CASSYIAGQYNEQFF. The CDR3 DNA reads TGTGCCAGCAGTTACATAGCGGGACAGTACAATGAGCAGTTCTTC.